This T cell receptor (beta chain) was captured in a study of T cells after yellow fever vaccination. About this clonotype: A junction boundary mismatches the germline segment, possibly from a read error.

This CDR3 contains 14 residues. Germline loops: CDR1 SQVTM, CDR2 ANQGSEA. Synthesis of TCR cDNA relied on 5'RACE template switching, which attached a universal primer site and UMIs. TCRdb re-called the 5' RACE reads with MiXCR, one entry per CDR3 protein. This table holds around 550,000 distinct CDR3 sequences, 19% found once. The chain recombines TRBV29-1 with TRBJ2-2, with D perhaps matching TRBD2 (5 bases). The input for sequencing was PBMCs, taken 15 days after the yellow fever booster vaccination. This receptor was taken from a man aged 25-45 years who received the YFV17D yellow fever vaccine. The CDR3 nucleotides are TGCAGCGTTGAAGGGAGGTCGAACACCTGGGAGCTGTTTTTT. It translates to CSVEGRSNTWELFF.